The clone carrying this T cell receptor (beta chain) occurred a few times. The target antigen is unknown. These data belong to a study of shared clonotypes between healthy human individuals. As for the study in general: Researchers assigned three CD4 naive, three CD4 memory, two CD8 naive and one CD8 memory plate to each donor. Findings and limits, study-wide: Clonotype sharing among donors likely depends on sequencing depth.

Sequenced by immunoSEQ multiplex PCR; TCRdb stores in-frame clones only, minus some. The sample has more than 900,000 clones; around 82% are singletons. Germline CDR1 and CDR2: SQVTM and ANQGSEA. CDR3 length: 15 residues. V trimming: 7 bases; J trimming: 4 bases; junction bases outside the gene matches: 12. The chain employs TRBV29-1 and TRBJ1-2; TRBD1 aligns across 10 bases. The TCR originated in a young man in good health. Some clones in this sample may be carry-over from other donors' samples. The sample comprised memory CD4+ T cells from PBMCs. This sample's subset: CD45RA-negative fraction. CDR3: CSAARWGQGTYGYTF. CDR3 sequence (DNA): TGCAGCGCCGCACGGTGGGGACAGGGGACCTATGGCTACACCTTC.